A selection of T cell receptor beta chains follows, all from one sample in a study of Ad26.COV2.S vaccination and SARS-CoV-2 variants. Sequencing was performed with immunoSEQ multiplex PCR; in TCRdb, only in-frame clones are kept and a portion is missing. The sample has about 440,000 clones, 90% seen once. Source: peripheral blood, taken in a trial of Ad26.COV2.S vaccine versus placebo. All receptors come from a person aged 18-65 years who received the Ad26.COV2.S COVID-19 vaccine or a placebo. The CDR3 runs from the conserved cysteine through the conserved F or W. A D gene is named only where the DNA matches it firmly. Size values are once, few and many counts, or a class for expanded clones, and some rows have none.

DNA | CDR3 | V | size | J | D
TGCGCCAGCAGCTTGGCCAGCGCCACCACAGATACGCAGTATTTT | CASSLASATTDTQYF | TRBV5-1 | few | TRBJ2-3 | -
TGTGCCAGCAGCGAAGGGACCGCAGAGCAGTACTTC | CASSEGTAEQYF | TRBV12-3/TRBV12-4 | - | TRBJ2-7 | -
TGCAGTGCTACTGACCCGGGAAGGGCCTCAGATACGCAGTATTTT | CSATDPGRASDTQYF | TRBV20-1 | - | TRBJ2-3 | -
TGTGCCAGCAGCCACCGGGACGATCGTTTTGAAGCTTTCTTT | CASSHRDDRFEAFF | TRBV13 | - | TRBJ1-1 | -
TGTGCCAGTAGTCGTGCGGGGGGGGGCCAGCCCCAGCATTTT | CASSRAGGGQPQHF | TRBV19 | - | TRBJ1-5 | -
TGCGCCACCACCGGGACTAGCCCTAAACTGGAAGAGACCCAGTACTTC | CATTGTSPKLEETQYF | TRBV10-1 | - | TRBJ2-5 | TRBD2
TGTGCCATCAGTGAGGGGCAGGGGGGTTACACCGGGGAGCTGTTTTTT | CAISEGQGGYTGELFF | TRBV10-3 | few | TRBJ2-2 | -
TGTGCCAGCTCACCTCAGGGACGGGGGACTACCTACACAGATACGCAGTATTTT | CASSPQGRGTTYTDTQYF | TRBV18 | - | TRBJ2-3 | TRBD2
TGTGCCAGTAGCAAACCCACGACAGGAAACTATGGCTACACCTTC | CASSKPTTGNYGYTF | TRBV19 | - | TRBJ1-2 | -
TGTGCCAGCAGCCCCCGGGGTGCAATAGGGAATGAAAAACTGTTTTTT | CASSPRGAIGNEKLFF | TRBV9 | - | TRBJ1-4 | -
TGTGCTAGTGGTTTGATCGGGGCCAACGTCCTGACTTTC | CASGLIGANVLTF | TRBV12-5 | - | TRBJ2-6 | -
TGTGCCAGCAGCTTGGCTAGCGGGAGAGATACGCAGTATTTT | CASSLASGRDTQYF | TRBV5-4 | - | TRBJ2-3 | TRBD2
TGTGCCAGCAGTGCCCACAGGGGACGGTCCCCCAATTCACCCCTCCACTTT | CASSAHRGRSPNSPLHF | TRBV6-1 | - | TRBJ1-6 | TRBD1
TGTGCCAGCGGGGCACAGGGGGGGAGGACCGGGGAGCTGTTTTTT | CASGAQGGRTGELFF | TRBV27 | once | TRBJ2-2 | -
TGTGCCAGCAGTTTGAGGGGGACAGATACGCAGTATTTT | CASSLRGTDTQYF | TRBV27 | - | TRBJ2-3 | -
TGTGCCAGCAGCACCTACGGGGAGGCGGAAATAAATCAGCCCCAGCATTTT | CASSTYGEAEINQPQHF | TRBV28 | - | TRBJ1-5 | -
TGTGCCAGCAGCCAAACCCGGGGTTCTTGGGGCTATGGCTACACCTTC | CASSQTRGSWGYGYTF | TRBV4-2 | - | TRBJ1-2 | -
TGCAGCGCTCAGACAGGGAGGGATTCACCCCTCCACTTT | CSAQTGRDSPLHF | TRBV29-1 | - | TRBJ1-6 | TRBD1
TGTGCCAGCAGCCCCCCACCGGACAGGGGGTTTCTCTACGAGCAGTACTTC | CASSPPPDRGFLYEQYF | TRBV9 | - | TRBJ2-7 | TRBD1
TGTGCCAGCAGTCTAAGTGCTAGCGGGAGTCGCACAGATACGCAGTATTTT | CASSLSASGSRTDTQYF | TRBV27 | - | TRBJ2-3 | TRBD2
TGTGCCAGCAGTGAATCCGGGAGAGGGAGAGCGACCCAGTACTTC | CASSESGRGRATQYF | TRBV6-4 | - | TRBJ2-5 | -
TGTGCCAGCAGCCAAGGCGGGAGGGCCGTCTACAATGAGCAGTTCTTC | CASSQGGRAVYNEQFF | TRBV4-2 | - | TRBJ2-1 | TRBD2
TGTGCCAGCTCACTGGGACAGGGAAGCTCCTACGAGCAGTACTTC | CASSLGQGSSYEQYF | TRBV18 | - | TRBJ2-7 | TRBD1
TGCAGTGCTAGTATGAGCGGGGAAGCTGACTACGAGCAGTACTTC | CSASMSGEADYEQYF | TRBV20-1 | - | TRBJ2-7 | TRBD2
TGTGCCTGGAGTCCGGGGAGGATGAACACTGAAGCTTTCTTT | CAWSPGRMNTEAFF | TRBV30 | - | TRBJ1-1 | -
TGTGCCAGCAGCTCGACACAAAATCAGCCCCAGCATTTT | CASSSTQNQPQHF | TRBV12-3/TRBV12-4 | - | TRBJ1-5 | -
TGTGCCAGCAGCCTCCGACAAAGTAGGCTTCAGTACTTC | CASSLRQSRLQYF | TRBV7-2 | once | TRBJ2-4 | -
TGTGCCAGCAGTTTTTTTACAGCTAACACTGAAGCTTTCTTT | CASSFFTANTEAFF | TRBV28 | - | TRBJ1-1 | -
TGTGCCAGCAGCTTAAACATCCGACCAACCGACAAAGGACGCGAGCAGTACTTC | CASSLNIRPTDKGREQYF | TRBV7-4 | - | TRBJ2-7 | -
TGCGCCAGCAGCTTGCTGTCGAGGGTGGATCGAGAGACCCAGTACTTC | CASSLLSRVDRETQYF | TRBV5-1 | - | TRBJ2-5 | -
TGTGCCAGCAGGGGACAGGGGGACTATGGCTACACCTTC | CASRGQGDYGYTF | TRBV21-1 | - | TRBJ1-2 | -
TGTGCCTGGAGGACGGGAGTACTGAGGGACAATGAGCAGTTCTTC | CAWRTGVLRDNEQFF | TRBV30 | - | TRBJ2-1 | -
TGTGCCACCAGTGATTTGCGGGGACAGGGGGCGAACACCGGGGAGCTGTTTTTT | CATSDLRGQGANTGELFF | TRBV24-1 | - | TRBJ2-2 | TRBD1